This T cell receptor beta chain was obtained from a study of immune evolution from preneoplasia to lung adenocarcinoma. CDR3 size: 13 residues. Trimming cost V 5 bases and J 5 bases, with 11 bases left between them. The germline gives CDR1 SGHTA, CDR2 FQGTGA. Repertoires were generated with immunoSEQ multiplex PCR, while TCRdb's copy carries only in-frame clones and drops some. The table shows some 9,900 clones, with 70% to 80% occurring only once. Input material: FFPE minimally invasive lung adenocarcinoma tissue. The V call is TRBV7-3, the J call TRBJ2-3; D is possibly TRBD1 (5 bases). The TCR comes from a person aged 65 to 85 with lung adenocarcinoma. The CDR3, as DNA: TGTGCCAGCAGCGACAACCAGGGAGATACGCAGTATTTT. Its protein is CASSDNQGDTQYF.